The 20 T cell receptor beta chains below all came from one sample that was sequenced in a study of regulatory T cells in long-lasting Graves disease. HTBI primers from iRepertoire and Arm-PCR of CDR3 regions yielded the TCR beta libraries. Each CDR3 protein gets one entry after TCRdb re-called the multiplex PCR reads with MiXCR. The sample has roughly 560,000 distinct CDR3 sequences, roughly 16% seen once. Indicated time point: newly diagnosed GD, antithyroid drugs for less than 3 months. From RNA extracted from PBMCs, the TCR library was made. In addition, the sample was reused for a study of T cells in Graves' hyperthyroidism and ophthalmopathy.

The sample consisted of peripheral blood mononuclear cells (PBMCs), taken at new diagnosis, from a patient treated with antithyroid drugs. These receptors were collected from a woman aged 35-65 years with Graves disease.

In its sample, this clonotype was seen a few times. The CDR3 is CASSFMGGWAGTMNTEAFF. As DNA, the CDR3 is TGTGCCAGCAGCTTTATGGGGGGGTGGGCAGGTACTATGAACACTGAAGCTTTCTTT. The chain couples TRBV7-3 to TRBJ1-1; possibly TRBD1 for D (5 bases). The V and J ends lost 3 bases and 0 bases respectively, with 23 bases between them. The CDR3 has 19 amino acids. CDR1 is SGHTA and CDR2 is FQGTGA in the germline V gene.

This clonotype was detected ten times or more. V usage is TRBV2 and J usage is TRBJ1-5; unclear D gene. V was shortened by 6 bases and J by 7 bases, with 13 bases between the two germline ends. The CDR3 runs 13 residues. Germline CDR1 and CDR2: SNHLY and FYNNEI. CDR3: CASRMEVEQPQHF. DNA for the CDR3: TGTGCCAGCAGGATGGAGGTGGAACAGCCCCAGCATTTT.

This clonotype has a handful of counts. The CDR3 spells CASSGQGLNGNIQYF. CDR3 nucleotides: TGTGCCAGCAGCGGACAGGGCCTGAACGGAAACATTCAGTACTTC. The chain links TRBV7-9 to TRBJ2-4; 8 bases match TRBD1. This CDR3 contains 15 residues. V lost 5 bases, J lost 6 bases, and 9 bases stayed unmatched. Germline CDR1 SEHNR, CDR2 FQNEAQ (reference sequence).

In its sample, this clonotype was seen many times. This chain connects TRBV19 to TRBJ1-1; D not certain. Trimming took off 1 base at V and 3 bases at J, with 6 bases between the two ends. Looked up from germline, CDR1 is LNHDA and CDR2 is SQIVND (reference sequence). CDR3 length equals 13 residues. For the CDR3, the DNA is TGTGCCAGTAGTATAGGGCCCGACACTGAAGCTTTCTTT. This sequence encodes CASSIGPDTEAFF.

This clonotype was picked up many times. V gene TRBV30 combines with J gene TRBJ2-7; maybe TRBD2 (6 bases). CDR3 length equals 13 residues. V lost 3 bases, J lost 3 bases, and 12 bases lay in between. CDR1 is GTSNPN, CDR2 SVGIG, per germline (reference sequence). CDR3 loop: CAWRRAGGYEQYF. CDR3 nucleotides: TGTGCCTGGAGGCGGGCCGGGGGCTACGAGCAGTACTTC.

V usage is TRBV9 and J usage is TRBJ2-4, with 8 bases fitting TRBD1. Looked up from germline, CDR1 is SGDLS and CDR2 is YYNGEE. This CDR3 comprises 16 residues. The V and J ends lost 2 bases and 2 bases, in that order; junction bases with no gene match: 6. The CDR3 DNA sequence: TGTGCCAGCAGCGTGGGAGACAGGGGCTCCAAAAACATTCAGTACTTC. Translation: CASSVGDRGSKNIQYF.

This clonotype has more than one count but fewer than ten. The rearrangement joins TRBV10-1 to TRBJ2-3, with D perhaps TRBD2 (6 bases). Trimming stripped 3 bases from V and 7 bases from J, with 14 bases between. The CDR3 totals 14 residues. CDR1 and CDR2 from the germline V gene are WNHNN and SYGVQD (reference sequence). CDR3 region: CASSDPGGVNTQYF. The CDR3 nucleotides read TGCGCCAGCAGTGACCCCGGCGGGGTTAATACGCAGTATTTT.

For the CDR3, the DNA is TGTGCCAGCAGCCGCCCCCAACAGGGCGGGGAGACCCAGTACTTC. This translates into CASSRPQQGGETQYF. The V gene is TRBV28, the J gene TRBJ2-5, with TRBD1 as a possible D gene (6 bases). Germline V gene lookup returns CDR1 MDHEN and CDR2 SYDVKM. V lost 6 bases and J 5 bases, leaving 19 bases between the germline ends. This CDR3 comprises 15 residues.

This chain joins TRBV6-1 and TRBJ1-4; possible D gene TRBD1, 5 bases. CDR3 length equals 13 residues. Per germline, CDR1 MNHNS and CDR2 SASEGT. The V end lost 8 bases, the J end lost 13 bases, and 20 bases lay between the germline ends. The CDR3: CASSPGGGFRLFF. The CDR3 DNA reads as TGTGCCAGCTCCCCCGGGGGGGGATTTAGACTGTTTTTT.

The sample holds many counts of this clonotype. The chain combines TRBV5-1 with TRBJ2-7; TRBD1 is a possible D gene (6 bases). V was trimmed by 4 bases and J by 4 bases, leaving 15 bases between them. The CDR3 has 14 residues. CDR1 is SGHRS and CDR2 is YFSETQ in the germline V gene. The CDR3 region has the DNA TGCGCCAGCAGCCACGACAGGTATCCGTACGAGCAGTACTTC. Translating gives CASSHDRYPYEQYF.

A note on this clonotype: A clone one base away is much larger, so this may be a read error. This chain uses TRBV3-1 with TRBJ2-2; D gene uncertain. Germline V lookup: CDR1 LGHDT, CDR2 YNNKEL (reference sequence). Trimming removed 3 bases from V and 0 bases from J, with 5 bases in between. The CDR3 consists of 14 residues. The CDR3 bases are TGTGCCAGCAGCCAGGAGACGAACACCGGGGAGCTGTTTTTT. It encodes CASSQETNTGELFF.

The chain recombines TRBV3-1 with TRBJ2-5, with D tentatively TRBD2 (5 bases). Germline V gene lookup returns CDR1 LGHDT and CDR2 YNNKEL (reference sequence). The CDR3 is 13 residues long. V was pared by 7 bases and J by 5 bases, with 14 bases between. The DNA of the CDR3 is TGTGCCAGCACCCGTCGGGGTTGGGAGACCCAGTACTTC. Amino acids: CASTRRGWETQYF.

This clonotype has just a few counts. V is TRBV19 and J is TRBJ1-6; TRBD1 is a possible D gene (5 bases). Between the trimmed V and J ends, which lost 5 bases and 7 bases, there was a span of 21 bases. Per germline, CDR1 LNHDA and CDR2 SQIVND (reference sequence). The CDR3 is 17 residues long. CDR3 sequence (DNA): TGTGCCAGTAGTCCATCTGGGGGTCAGGCGCCCAATTCACCCCTCCACTTT. Protein: CASSPSGGQAPNSPLHF.

This clonotype was picked up many times. This chain uses TRBV29-1 with TRBJ2-1; tentatively, D is TRBD1 or TRBD2 (7 bases each). Trimming removed 3 bases from V and 2 bases from J, with 11 bases in between. This CDR3 is 14 amino acids long. CDR1 is SQVTM, CDR2 ANQGSEA, per germline. The CDR3 bases are TGCAGCGTTGACGCAGGGGGGGCCTACAATGAGCAGTTCTTC. As protein: CSVDAGGAYNEQFF.

This chain uses TRBV7-8 with TRBJ1-1, with TRBD1 matching over 7 bases. CDR1 is SGHVS, CDR2 FQNEAQ, per germline. Trimming removed 3 bases from V and 1 base from J; junction bases left unmatched: 8. The CDR3 loop spans 16 amino acids. CDR3 nucleotides: TGTGCCAGCAGCTTGCCCCACAGGGGAGAGAACACTGAAGCTTTCTTT. It encodes CASSLPHRGENTEAFF.

This clonotype has only a few counts. At one end the junction does not follow the germline gene, possibly because of a read error. This chain connects TRBV12-3 or TRBV12-4 to TRBJ2-1, with TRBD2 matching 8 bases. CDR3 length: 15 residues. The CDR3 sequence is CASSFSGEGNNGQFF. The CDR3 region has the DNA TGTGCCAGCAGTTTTAGCGGGGAGGGAAACAATGGGCAGTTCTTC.

This clonotype was counted only a few times. The V and J genes are TRBV19 and TRBJ2-1, with 7 bases lining up with TRBD2. The ends lost 1 base at V and 8 bases at J; junction bases unmatched: 5. This CDR3 has 14 residues. Looked up from germline, CDR1 is LNHDA and CDR2 is SQIVND (reference sequence). CDR3 coding DNA: TGTGCCAGTAGTATAGCAGGTGGGGGGGATGAGCAGTTCTTC. Residues: CASSIAGGGDEQFF.

This clonotype was counted a few times. The CDR3: CASRGQGVYGYTF. As DNA, the CDR3 is TGTGCCAGCAGAGGACAGGGGGTTTATGGCTACACCTTC. The chain joins TRBV2 to TRBJ1-2; 10 bases fit TRBD1. The CDR3 consists of 13 residues. The V segment lost 6 bases and the J segment 5 bases; nucleotides outside the gene matches: 3. Germline CDR1 reads SNHLY; CDR2 reads FYNNEI.

The chain links TRBV3-1 to TRBJ1-6; D is unclear. V was shortened by 3 bases and J by 9 bases, with 12 bases between the two germline ends. This CDR3 region has 14 residues. Germline V CDR1 and CDR2: LGHDT, YNNKEL (reference sequence). The CDR3 protein is CASSQGISGSPLHF. The CDR3 region has the DNA TGTGCCAGCAGCCAGGGGATTTCGGGTTCACCCCTCCACTTT.

This clonotype was picked up one time. This chain joins TRBV16 and TRBJ2-2, with a possible D match to TRBD1 (5 bases). CDR3 length equals 13 residues. V shed 3 bases and J shed 6 bases, with 8 bases lying between them. Germline lookup yields CDR1 KGHSY and CDR2 FQNENV. The CDR3 sequence: CASSHAGSGELFF. CDR3 in DNA: TGTGCCAGCAGCCACGCAGGGTCCGGGGAGCTGTTTTTT. The variable domain in full, completed from reference TRBV16 and TRBJ2-2, reads GEEVAQTPKHLVRGEGQKAKLYCAPIKGHSYVFWYQQVLKNEFKFLISFQNENVFDETGMPKERFSAKCLPNSPCSLEIQATKLEDSAVYFCASSHAGSGELFFGEGSRLTVL.